This note documents a single T cell receptor beta chain sequence. What it recognizes is unknown. This sample was taken from a study of cytomegalovirus exposure and HLA in healthy donors. Study-level information: In a later analysis, the roughly 130 validation repertoires were reported to have used the same platform as the roughly 610 first-cohort repertoires. Whole-study findings and limits: It was found in a later analysis that first-cohort TCR clusters tended to co-occur in the 90 to 150 validation repertoires.

From the roughly 120-subject validation cohort, which was separate from the roughly 700-subject first cohort, the donors were drawn. Data came from immunoSEQ multiplex PCR; TCRdb stores just in-frame clones and leaves some out. The data show 85,000 to 90,000 clones, with roughly 96% seen just once and around 0.78% held by the top ten. The clonotype comes from a young man in good health and CMV-seronegative. Sequenced: PBMCs.

CDR3 sequence (DNA): TGTGCCAGCAGCTTATACGTTCTCGGAGGTAGTGGCTACACCTTC. Translating it yields CASSLYVLGGSGYTF. The chain employs TRBV7-9 and TRBJ1-2, with D uncertain. The germline V gene has CDR1 SEHNR and CDR2 FQNEAQ (reference sequence). The germline V and J ends were trimmed by 2 bases and 7 bases, with 17 bases remaining between them. This CDR3 region has 15 residues.